This is a list of T cell receptor beta chains from one sample in a study of STAT5B mutations in CD4+ large granular lymphocyte leukemia. Here immunoSEQ multiplex PCR was the method, and the copy in TCRdb shows in-frame clones only, minus some. In the table there are about 29,000 clones, approximately 80% of which are singletons. The specimen was CD4+ T cells from blood buffy coats. Receptors were obtained from a human donor in good health. The CDR3 runs from the conserved cysteine through the conserved F or W. D genes are given only for firm matches.

V gene: TRBV6-6
D gene: TRBD1
CDR3 protein: CASSYLGTGVGNTIYF

V gene: TRBV19
D gene: NA
CDR3 protein: CASSIRESRGREEDEQYF

V gene: TRBV5-1
D gene: NA
CDR3 protein: CASSFQGAGELFF

V gene: TRBV6-4
D gene: TRBD1
CDR3 protein: CASSAITGAEAFF

V gene: TRBV18
D gene: TRBD2
CDR3 protein: CASSPLAGGQETQYF

V gene: TRBV19
D gene: NA
CDR3 protein: CASMTPANTGELFF

V gene: TRBV5-1
D gene: NA
CDR3 protein: CASSLGVTRGDTQYF

V gene: TRBV7-2
D gene: NA
CDR3 protein: CASSLAGASWRADTQYF

V gene: TRBV7-8
D gene: TRBD2
CDR3 protein: CASSPYDRGGGELFF

V gene: TRBV4-3
D gene: NA
CDR3 protein: CASSQDRDSYEQYF

V gene: TRBV27
D gene: NA
CDR3 protein: CASSTTGLLGGYTF

V gene: TRBV9
D gene: NA
CDR3 protein: CASSVVSGDTDTQYF

V gene: TRBV19
D gene: NA
CDR3 protein: CASRITQNTEAFF

V gene: TRBV11-2
D gene: NA
CDR3 protein: CASSLVGNTIYF

V gene: TRBV4-3
D gene: TRBD2
CDR3 protein: CASSQVRGDLSDTQYF

V gene: TRBV28
D gene: NA
CDR3 protein: CASSLPGFSNQPQHF

V gene: TRBV14
D gene: TRBD2
CDR3 protein: CASSPGTSIYNEQFF

V gene: TRBV4-3
D gene: NA
CDR3 protein: CASSQDPGGNQPQHF

V gene: TRBV7-9
D gene: TRBD1
CDR3 protein: CASSPRDSWSGNTIYF

V gene: TRBV12-5
D gene: NA
CDR3 protein: CASGIDGLSEAFF